Below are 18 T cell receptor beta chains sequenced from a single sample in a study of T cells in Graves' hyperthyroidism and ophthalmopathy. RNA transcripts served as the template for amplifying TCR beta CDR3 regions. HTBI primers drove first-round RT-PCR of the TCR CDR3. TCRdb reanalysed the multiplex PCR reads using MiXCR and keeps one entry per CDR3 protein. In the table there are approximately 430,000 distinct CDR3 sequences, around a sixth of which are singletons. Input material: blood. The receptors here all came from a woman younger than 35 with Graves' hyperthyroidism.

The table lists this clonotype with many counts. The chain uses TRBV6-1 and TRBJ1-2; 8 nucleotides align to TRBD1. V was clipped by 3 bases and J by 2 bases; unmatched bases: 5. Germline V gene data show CDR1 as MNHNS and CDR2 as SASEGT. The CDR3 has 15 residues. Here the CDR3 reads CASSEGQGANYGYTF. In nucleotides, the CDR3 is TGTGCCAGCAGTGAGGGGCAGGGGGCCAACTATGGCTACACCTTC.

This clonotype was seen a handful of times. The CDR3 spells CATRGTKDQETQYF. CDR3 bases: TGTGCCACCAGGGGGACAAAGGACCAAGAGACCCAGTACTTC. The rearrangement links TRBV24-1 to TRBJ2-5; tentatively, D is TRBD1 (6 bases). The CDR3 spans 14 residues. V was pared by 7 bases and J by 0 bases, with 11 bases between. Germline CDR1 KGHDR, CDR2 SFDVKD.

There are a few counts of this clonotype. The chain recombines TRBV7-9 with TRBJ1-1, with D possibly being TRBD1 (5 bases). The CDR3 sequence is 12 residues long. Germline CDR1 and CDR2: SEHNR and FQNEAQ (reference sequence). Trimming took off 5 bases at V and 4 bases at J, with 8 bases between the two ends. The CDR3 DNA is TGTGCCAGCAGCGGGGCCTTCACTGAAGCTTTCTTT. It specifies CASSGAFTEAFF.

This clonotype was observed a handful of times. V is TRBV19 and J is TRBJ1-5; D not certain. The CDR3 contains 16 residues. Trimming pared 2 bases from V and 0 bases from J, leaving 11 bases between. In germline, CDR1 is LNHDA, CDR2 SQIVND (reference sequence). This CDR3 is CASSIWWKNSNQPQHF. For the CDR3, the DNA is TGTGCCAGTAGTATATGGTGGAAAAATAGCAATCAGCCCCAGCATTTT.

The J gene is TRBJ1-1, the V gene TRBV20-1; 7 bases line up with TRBD1. CDR3 size: 14 residues. The trim removed 2 bases at V and 5 bases at J, leaving 8 bases unmatched. Germline-derived CDR1 and CDR2 are DFQATT and SNEGSKA (reference sequence). This chain's CDR3 is CSARSDRWGTEAFF. CDR3 sequence (DNA): TGCAGTGCTAGATCGGACAGGTGGGGGACTGAAGCTTTCTTT.

The rearrangement uses TRBV20-1 and TRBJ2-5, with TRBD2 matching 11 bases. The CDR3 has 14 amino acids. V shed 5 bases and J 2 bases; nucleotides not matched to a gene: 4. Germline-derived CDR1 and CDR2 are DFQATT and SNEGSKA (reference sequence). The CDR3 DNA is TGCAGTGCTGGTAGCGGGAGGGGGCAAGAGACCCAGTACTTC. The encoded protein is CSAGSGRGQETQYF.

This clonotype was seen repeatedly, ten times or more. The chain employs TRBV25-1 and TRBJ2-1, with 11 bases identical to TRBD2. Unmatched junction bases numbered 11, after V lost 3 bases and J lost 1 base. The CDR3 has 19 amino acids. CDR1 MGHDK and CDR2 SYGVNS come from the germline V gene. The CDR3 DNA reads TGTGCCAGCAGTGACAAGCTAGCGGGGGGCGGTAGGTCCTACAATGAGCAGTTCTTC. It encodes CASSDKLAGGGRSYNEQFF.

This clonotype was observed many times. This chain connects TRBV24-1 to TRBJ2-5; D is undetermined. CDR1 and CDR2 (germline): KGHDR, SFDVKD. The V gene lost 5 bases and the J gene lost 2 bases, with 17 bases spanning the gap. This CDR3 spans 16 amino acids. In DNA form, the CDR3 reads TGTGCCACCAGTGGCCTAGGTAGGGAAACGCAAGAGACCCAGTACTTC. This gives the protein CATSGLGRETQETQYF.

The V and J genes are TRBV9 and TRBJ2-3; the D gene is possibly TRBD2 (6 bases). The CDR3 has 15 residues. The V and J ends lost 0 bases and 4 bases respectively, with 12 bases between them. From germline, CDR1 is SGDLS and CDR2 YYNGEE. CDR3 in amino acids: CASSVVGREADTQYF. DNA for the CDR3: TGTGCCAGCAGCGTAGTGGGCAGGGAGGCAGATACGCAGTATTTT.

At least ten counts were recorded for this clonotype. This chain uses TRBV12-3 or TRBV12-4 with TRBJ2-3, with 10 bases aligning to TRBD2. The CDR3 loop spans 14 amino acids. V shed 6 bases, J shed 4 bases, and the junction held 4 bases outside the gene matches. The CDR3 nucleotides read TGTGCCAGCAGGTCCGGGACTAGCGCAGATACGCAGTATTTT. This encodes CASRSGTSADTQYF.

This clonotype came up a few times. V usage is TRBV10-2 and J usage is TRBJ1-3, with D uncertain. Germline-derived CDR1 and CDR2 are WSHSY and SAAADI. Trimming pared 3 bases from V and 1 base from J, leaving 16 bases between. The CDR3 is made up of 17 amino acids. Written as DNA, the CDR3 is TGCGCCAGCAGTGACCCGATGAAGGCAAAGTCTGGAAACACCATATATTTT. The encoded protein is CASSDPMKAKSGNTIYF.

In its sample, this clonotype was seen many times. The genes are TRBV27 and TRBJ1-1; 9 nucleotides match TRBD1. V was clipped by 6 bases and J by 4 bases; unmatched bases: 9. This CDR3 has 15 residues. Germline V gene sequence: CDR1 MNHEY, CDR2 SMNVEV (reference sequence). The CDR3 here is CASRKTGGEGTEAFF. In DNA, the CDR3 is TGTGCCAGCAGGAAAACAGGGGGCGAGGGCACTGAAGCTTTCTTT.

This clonotype was observed at least ten times. The chain recombines TRBV5-1 with TRBJ2-7; tentative D call: TRBD1 (5 bases). Germline V gene lookup returns CDR1 SGHRS and CDR2 YFSETQ. The CDR3 is made up of 14 amino acids. Trimming stripped 0 bases from V and 3 bases from J, with 10 bases between. CDR3 sequence: CASSLADSRYEQYF. The CDR3 coding sequence is TGCGCCAGCAGCTTGGCCGACAGCCGCTACGAGCAGTACTTC.

This clonotype was seen at least ten times. CDR3 coding DNA: TGCGCCAGCAGCTTACACAGCCAAGGGACACCCTACGAGCAGTACTTC. It specifies CASSLHSQGTPYEQYF. The chain employs TRBV5-1 and TRBJ2-7, with D perhaps matching TRBD1 (6 bases). The germline CDR1 and CDR2 sequences are SGHRS and YFSETQ. The CDR3 is made up of 16 amino acids. V was trimmed by 2 bases and J by 2 bases, leaving 17 bases between them.

This clonotype was found a few times. The V gene is TRBV7-2, the J gene TRBJ1-4; D might be TRBD1 (5 bases). Germline CDR1 is SGHTA and CDR2 is FQGNSA. Deletions cut 1 base from V and 7 bases from J, with 22 bases between. The CDR3 contains 18 residues. The CDR3 DNA follows: TGTGCCAGCAGCTTAGTTAATTACGGGGGAGGGCGTGGTGAAAAACTGTTTTTT. This gives the protein CASSLVNYGGGRGEKLFF.

The V gene is TRBV6-1, the J gene TRBJ1-1, with D maybe TRBD1 (5 bases). The CDR3 is 16 amino acids. Trimming removed 6 bases from V and 0 bases from J, with 17 bases in between. The V gene's germline CDR1 is MNHNS and CDR2 SASEGT. Here the CDR3 DNA reads TGTGCCAGCAGCCGCATCGATGGGGGAATGAACACTGAAGCTTTCTTT. Translation gives CASSRIDGGMNTEAFF.

Ten or more counts support this clonotype. The rearrangement uses TRBV28 and TRBJ1-1; TRBD1 agrees at 7 bases. Germline lookup yields CDR1 MDHEN and CDR2 SYDVKM. The CDR3 runs to 16 residues. The V and J ends lost 5 bases and 5 bases, in that order; junction bases with no gene match: 14. CDR3 bases: TGTGCCAGCAGTGAAAAGCTTAGACAGGGTAGAACTGAAGCTTTCTTT. It is translated as CASSEKLRQGRTEAFF.

This clonotype was recorded many times. The chain links TRBV12-3 or TRBV12-4 to TRBJ2-5, with 10 positions matching TRBD1. The CDR3 length is 14 residues. With V trimmed by 5 bases and J by 4 bases, 4 bases remained unmatched. CDR3 sequence reads: CASSPRTGGETQYF. For the CDR3, the DNA is TGTGCCAGCAGTCCCAGGACAGGGGGAGAGACCCAGTACTTC.